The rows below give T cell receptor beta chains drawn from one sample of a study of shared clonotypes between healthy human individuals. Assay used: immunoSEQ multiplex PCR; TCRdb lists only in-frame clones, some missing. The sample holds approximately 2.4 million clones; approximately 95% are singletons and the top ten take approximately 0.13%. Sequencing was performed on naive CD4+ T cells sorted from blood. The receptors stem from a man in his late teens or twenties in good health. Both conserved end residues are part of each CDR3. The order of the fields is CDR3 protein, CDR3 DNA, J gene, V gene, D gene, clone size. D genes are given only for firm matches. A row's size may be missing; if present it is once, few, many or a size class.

CAIVLTSGRNNEQFF TGTGCCATCGTATTGACTAGCGGGAGAAACAATGAGCAGTTCTTC TRBJ2-1 TRBV10-3 TRBD2 -
CAWKADTSHGYTF TGTGCCTGGAAGGCTGACACGTCACATGGCTACACCTTC TRBJ1-2 TRBV30 - once
CASSQTINSPLHF TGCGCCAGCAGCCAGACCATCAATTCACCCCTCCACTTT TRBJ1-6 TRBV4-1 - -
CASSRDSPALTF TGTGCCAGCAGTCGGGACTCACCGGCCCTCACCTTC TRBJ1-2 TRBV5-5 - -
CASRDTGFSSFYEQYF TGTGCCAGCAGGGACACAGGATTTTCGTCTTTCTACGAGCAGTACTTC TRBJ2-7 TRBV2 - -
CASSPPVRQETQYF TGTGCCAGCTCACCTCCGGTGAGGCAAGAGACCCAGTACTTC TRBJ2-5 TRBV18 - -
CASSVAGGKTGETQYF TGTGCCAGCAGCGTAGCCGGGGGGAAGACTGGAGAGACCCAGTACTTC TRBJ2-5 TRBV9 TRBD2 -
CSALDGEGYTF TGCAGCGCCTTGGATGGTGAAGGCTACACCTTC TRBJ1-2 TRBV29-1 - -
CSARENTGELFF TGCAGCGCCAGGGAGAACACCGGGGAGCTGTTTTTT TRBJ2-2 TRBV29-1 - -
CASSSRETQYF TGTGCCAGCAGCTCTAGGGAGACCCAGTACTTC TRBJ2-5 TRBV7-2 - once
CASSLNFAGEQYF TGCGCCAGCAGCCTTAATTTCGCGGGAGAGCAGTACTTC TRBJ2-7 TRBV5-1 - -
CASSPWTLSLHF TGTGCCAGCAGCCCCTGGACCCTCTCCCTCCACTTT TRBJ1-6 TRBV6-1 - -
CASSPPRGTLYGYTF TGTGCCAGCTCACCACCGAGGGGAACACTTTATGGCTACACCTTC TRBJ1-2 TRBV18 - once
CASTNTGQFNYGYTF TGTGCCAGTACAAATACGGGACAGTTTAACTATGGCTACACCTTC TRBJ1-2 TRBV28 TRBD1 -
CASSLSSRKSADTQYF TGCGCCAGCAGCTTGTCCTCCAGGAAGAGTGCAGATACGCAGTATTTT TRBJ2-3 TRBV5-1 - -
CASSQDRGNYYGYTF TGCGCCAGCAGCCAGGACAGGGGGAATTACTATGGCTACACCTTC TRBJ1-2 TRBV5-1 TRBD1 -
CSVEVRGPADTQYF TGCAGCGTTGAAGTCCGTGGGCCTGCAGATACGCAGTATTTT TRBJ2-3 TRBV29-1 - -
CASSEPGQGAMGEAFF TGTGCCAGCAGTGAACCGGGACAGGGGGCTATGGGTGAAGCTTTCTTT TRBJ1-1 TRBV2 TRBD1 -
CASNRGAIDTQYF TGTGCCAGCAACAGGGGAGCCATAGATACGCAGTATTTT TRBJ2-3 TRBV2 TRBD1 -
CASRRTSGGLDTQYF TGTGCCAGCAGGCGGACTAGCGGGGGCCTGGATACGCAGTATTTT TRBJ2-3 TRBV5-4 TRBD2 -
CAWSRSRQGSQPQHF TGTGCCTGGAGTCGATCTCGCCAGGGTAGTCAGCCCCAGCATTTT TRBJ1-5 TRBV30 - -
CASSQQNSNEQFF TGTGCCAGCTCTCAGCAAAATAGCAATGAGCAGTTCTTC TRBJ2-1 TRBV18 - once
CASSLSGLGRAEAFF TGTGCCAGCAGTTTATCGGGACTGGGCAGGGCCGAAGCTTTCTTT TRBJ1-1 TRBV28 - -
CASSEDLAGELFF TGTGCCAGCAGTGAAGACCTGGCCGGGGAGCTGTTTTTT TRBJ2-2 TRBV2 - -
CASSLGGGKNHNEQFF TGTGCCAGCAGCTTAGGAGGCGGGAAGAATCACAATGAGCAGTTCTTC TRBJ2-1 TRBV11-2 - -
CASSLEGGSHEQYF TGTGCCAGCAGCTTAGAGGGGGGGAGCCACGAGCAGTACTTC TRBJ2-7 TRBV11-2 TRBD2 -
CAWSVRRGTNEKLFF TGTGCCTGGAGTGTACGTAGGGGGACTAATGAAAAACTGTTTTTT TRBJ1-4 TRBV30 - -
CASGRAINEKLFF TGTGCCAGCGGCAGGGCCATTAATGAAAAACTGTTTTTT TRBJ1-4 TRBV2 - -
CASSYGGGRDTGELFF TGTGCCAGCAGTTACGGTGGGGGGCGCGACACCGGGGAGCTGTTTTTT TRBJ2-2 TRBV6-6 - -
CASSKQGGNTEAFF TGTGCCAGCAGCAAACAGGGGGGGAACACTGAAGCTTTCTTT TRBJ1-1 TRBV5-4 TRBD1 -
CASSSLSRTYEQYF TGTGCCAGCAGCTCCTTGAGTCGAACCTACGAGCAGTACTTC TRBJ2-7 TRBV13 - -
CASKKGGHYGYTF TGTGCCAGTAAGAAAGGGGGCCACTATGGCTACACCTTC TRBJ1-2 TRBV19 TRBD1 -
CASSSEGARETQYF TGTGCCAGCAGCTCAGAGGGGGCGCGAGAGACCCAGTACTTC TRBJ2-5 TRBV7-9 TRBD1 -
CAWSRGVGSPLHF TGTGCCTGGAGCCGGGGAGTTGGTTCACCCCTCCACTTT TRBJ1-6 TRBV30 - -
CASSEASKEELITPQHF TGTGCCAGCAGTGAAGCCTCTAAGGAGGAACTTATCACGCCCCAGCATTTT TRBJ1-5 TRBV2 - -
CASRPQLTSTDTQYF TGTGCCAGCAGGCCTCAACTAACTAGCACAGATACGCAGTATTTT TRBJ2-3 TRBV6-5 - -
CASREMDYGYTF TGCGCCAGCAGGGAAATGGATTATGGCTACACCTTC TRBJ1-2 TRBV10-2 - -
CASSLRLAGGNEQFF TGTGCCAGCAGCTTACGACTAGCGGGAGGGAATGAGCAGTTCTTC TRBJ2-1 TRBV7-2 TRBD2 -
CASSFSDRRSPLHF TGTGCCAGCAGTTTTTCGGACAGGCGTTCACCCCTCCACTTT TRBJ1-6 TRBV28 TRBD1 -
CASSQGLVDPVYEQFF TGCGCCAGCAGCCAAGGGTTGGTCGACCCTGTCTATGAGCAGTTCTTC TRBJ2-1 TRBV4-3 - -
CASSSDRGAPQETQYF TGTGCCAGCAGCTCGGACAGGGGGGCCCCGCAAGAGACCCAGTACTTC TRBJ2-5 TRBV5-6 TRBD1 once
CASRTGYGEQYF TGTGCCTCCAGGACAGGGTATGGCGAGCAGTACTTC TRBJ2-7 TRBV10-3 TRBD1 -
CASSSRTGDEQYF TGCGCCAGCAGCTCAAGGACAGGGGACGAGCAGTACTTC TRBJ2-7 TRBV5-1 TRBD1 once
CASSADSRGADTQYF TGTGCCAGCAGTGCAGACTCCCGAGGTGCAGATACGCAGTATTTT TRBJ2-3 TRBV2 - -
CAWSTGPSGEQYF TGTGCCTGGAGCACAGGGCCCTCGGGCGAGCAGTACTTC TRBJ2-7 TRBV30 - -
CASTDGGHSYNEQFF TGTGCCAGCACCGACGGGGGGCATTCGTACAATGAGCAGTTCTTC TRBJ2-1 TRBV6-5 - -
CASSLDRGNYGYTF TGTGCCAGCAGCTTAGATCGGGGAAACTATGGCTACACCTTC TRBJ1-2 TRBV13 - -
CASSKTGSTGELFF TGTGCCAGCAGCAAGACAGGGAGCACCGGGGAGCTGTTTTTT TRBJ2-2 TRBV5-4 TRBD1 -
CASSSLPSWREGQDEQYF TGTGCCAGCAGCTCCCTCCCCTCCTGGCGGGAGGGCCAGGACGAGCAGTACTTC TRBJ2-7 TRBV5-8 TRBD2 once
CASSSLTGQPQHF TGTGCCAGCAGCTCCCTAACAGGGCAGCCCCAGCATTTT TRBJ1-5 TRBV7-2 - -
CASTRTSGNTGELFF TGTGCCAGCACCCGGACTAGCGGGAACACCGGGGAGCTGTTTTTT TRBJ2-2 TRBV2 TRBD2 -
CASSFSPRQGGGYTF TGTGCCAGCAGTTTTAGCCCTCGACAGGGCGGTGGCTACACCTTC TRBJ1-2 TRBV27 TRBD1 -
CASSLNQGLEEKLFF TGTGCCAGCAGCTTAAACCAGGGGTTAGAGGAAAAACTGTTTTTT TRBJ1-4 TRBV7-9 - -
CASSLDPRALGTEAFF TGTGCCAGCAGTTTAGACCCCAGGGCACTAGGCACTGAAGCTTTCTTT TRBJ1-1 TRBV27 - -
CAWSPGTAYEQYF TGTGCCTGGAGTCCCGGGACTGCCTACGAGCAGTACTTC TRBJ2-7 TRBV30 - -